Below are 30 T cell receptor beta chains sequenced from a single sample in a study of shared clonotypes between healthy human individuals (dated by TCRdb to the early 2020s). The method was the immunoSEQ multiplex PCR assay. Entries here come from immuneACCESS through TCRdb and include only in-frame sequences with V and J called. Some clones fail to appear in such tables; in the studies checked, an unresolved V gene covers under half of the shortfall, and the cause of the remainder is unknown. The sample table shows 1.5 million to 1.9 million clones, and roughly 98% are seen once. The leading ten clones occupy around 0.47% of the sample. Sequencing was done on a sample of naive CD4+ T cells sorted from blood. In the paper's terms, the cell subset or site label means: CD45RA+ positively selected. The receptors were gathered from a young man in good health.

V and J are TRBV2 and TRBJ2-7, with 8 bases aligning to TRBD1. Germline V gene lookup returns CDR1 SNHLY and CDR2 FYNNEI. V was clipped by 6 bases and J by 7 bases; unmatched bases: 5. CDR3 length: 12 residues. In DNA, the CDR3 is TGTGCCAGCAGAAGACAGGGGTATGAGCAGTACTTC. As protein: CASRRQGYEQYF.

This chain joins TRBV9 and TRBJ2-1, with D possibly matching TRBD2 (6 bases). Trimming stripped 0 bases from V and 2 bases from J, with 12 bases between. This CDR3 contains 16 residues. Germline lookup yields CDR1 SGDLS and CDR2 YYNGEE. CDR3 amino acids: CASSVGNGRTYNEQFF. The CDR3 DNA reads TGTGCCAGCAGCGTAGGGAACGGGAGAACCTACAATGAGCAGTTCTTC.

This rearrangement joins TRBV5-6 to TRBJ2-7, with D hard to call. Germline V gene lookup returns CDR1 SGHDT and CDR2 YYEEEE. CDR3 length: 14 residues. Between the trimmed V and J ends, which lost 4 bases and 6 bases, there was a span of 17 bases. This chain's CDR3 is CASSVSPPTREQYF. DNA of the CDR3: TGTGCCAGCAGCGTGAGTCCTCCAACCCGCGAGCAGTACTTC.

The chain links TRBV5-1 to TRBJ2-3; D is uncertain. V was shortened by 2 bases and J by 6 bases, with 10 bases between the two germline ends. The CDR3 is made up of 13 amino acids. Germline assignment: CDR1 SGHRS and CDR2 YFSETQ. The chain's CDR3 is CASSFTVLDTQYF. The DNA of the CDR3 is TGCGCCAGCAGCTTTACGGTATTGGATACGCAGTATTTT.

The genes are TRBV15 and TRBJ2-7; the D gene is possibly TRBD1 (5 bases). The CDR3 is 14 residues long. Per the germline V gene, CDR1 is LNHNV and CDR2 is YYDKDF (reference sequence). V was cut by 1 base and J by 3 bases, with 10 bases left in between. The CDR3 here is CATSRGRDDYEQYF. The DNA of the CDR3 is TGTGCCACCAGCAGAGGCAGGGATGACTACGAGCAGTACTTC. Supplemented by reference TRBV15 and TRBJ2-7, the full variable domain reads DAMVIQNPRYQVTQFGKPVTLSCSQTLNHNVMYWYQQKSSQAPKLLFHYYDKDFNNEADTPDNFQSRRPNTSFCFLDIRSPGLGDTAMYLCATSRGRDDYEQYFGPGTRLTVT.

DNA of the CDR3: TGTGCCAGCAGCTTAGCCACTCGACAGGTGTCGGAGACCCAGTACTTC. It yields the protein CASSLATRQVSETQYF. V and J are TRBV7-6 and TRBJ2-5, with D maybe TRBD1 (6 bases). Germline-derived CDR1 and CDR2 are SGHVS and FNYEAQ. Trimming took off 0 bases at V and 5 bases at J, with 16 bases between the two ends. This CDR3 region has 16 residues.

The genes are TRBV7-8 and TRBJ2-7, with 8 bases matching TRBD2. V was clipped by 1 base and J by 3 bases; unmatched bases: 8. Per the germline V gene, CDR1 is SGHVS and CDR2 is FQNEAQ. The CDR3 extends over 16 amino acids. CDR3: CASSLGPGSGNYEQYF. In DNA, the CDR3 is TGTGCCAGCAGCTTAGGCCCTGGTAGCGGGAACTACGAGCAGTACTTC.

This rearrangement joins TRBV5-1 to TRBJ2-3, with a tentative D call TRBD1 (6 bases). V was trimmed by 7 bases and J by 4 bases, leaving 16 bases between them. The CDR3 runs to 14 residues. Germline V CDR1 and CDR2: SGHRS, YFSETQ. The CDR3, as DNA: TGCGCCAGCGGACGGACAGTGGGCGCAGATACGCAGTATTTT. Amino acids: CASGRTVGADTQYF.

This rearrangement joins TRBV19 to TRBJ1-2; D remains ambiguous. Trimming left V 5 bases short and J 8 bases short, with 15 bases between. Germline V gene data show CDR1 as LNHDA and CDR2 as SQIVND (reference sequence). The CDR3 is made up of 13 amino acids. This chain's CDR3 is CASSFPPLGGYTF. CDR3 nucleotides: TGTGCCAGTAGTTTCCCCCCGTTAGGAGGCTACACCTTC.

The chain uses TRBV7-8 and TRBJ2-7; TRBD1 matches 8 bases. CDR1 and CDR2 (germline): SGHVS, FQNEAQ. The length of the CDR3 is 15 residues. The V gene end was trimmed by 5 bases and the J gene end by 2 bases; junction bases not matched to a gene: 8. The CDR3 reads CASSRDRDRPYEQYF. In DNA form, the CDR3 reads TGTGCCAGCAGCCGCGACCGGGACAGGCCCTACGAGCAGTACTTC.

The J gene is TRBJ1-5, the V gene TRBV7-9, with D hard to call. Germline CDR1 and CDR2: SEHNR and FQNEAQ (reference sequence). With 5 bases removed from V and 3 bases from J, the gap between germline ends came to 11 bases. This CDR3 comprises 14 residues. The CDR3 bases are TGTGCCAGCAGCCCGTCCGGGGACAATCAGCCCCAGCATTTT. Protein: CASSPSGDNQPQHF.

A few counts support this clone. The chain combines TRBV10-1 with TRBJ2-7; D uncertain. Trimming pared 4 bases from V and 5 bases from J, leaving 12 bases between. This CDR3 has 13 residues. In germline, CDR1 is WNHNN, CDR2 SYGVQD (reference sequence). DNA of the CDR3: TGCGCCAGCAGTGTTGGGTCTGGTAACGAGCAGTACTTC. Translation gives CASSVGSGNEQYF.

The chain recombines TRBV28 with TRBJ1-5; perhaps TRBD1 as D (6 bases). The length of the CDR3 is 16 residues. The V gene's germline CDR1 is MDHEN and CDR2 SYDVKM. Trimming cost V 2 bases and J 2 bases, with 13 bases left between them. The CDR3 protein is CASSLNQGKGNQPQHF. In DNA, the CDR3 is TGTGCCAGCAGTTTAAACCAGGGGAAGGGCAATCAGCCCCAGCATTTT.

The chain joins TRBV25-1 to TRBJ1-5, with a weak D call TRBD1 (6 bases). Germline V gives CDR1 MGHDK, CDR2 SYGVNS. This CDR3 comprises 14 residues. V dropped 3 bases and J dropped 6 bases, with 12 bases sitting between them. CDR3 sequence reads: CASSDQGFTQPQHF. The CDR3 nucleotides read TGTGCCAGCAGTGATCAGGGGTTCACTCAGCCCCAGCATTTT. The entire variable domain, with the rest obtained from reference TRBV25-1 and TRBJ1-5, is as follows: EADIYQTPRYLVIGTGKKITLECSQTMGHDKMYWYQQDPGMELHLIHYSYGVNSTEKGDLSSESTVSRIRTEHFPLTLESARPSHTSQYLCASSDQGFTQPQHFGDGTRLSIL.

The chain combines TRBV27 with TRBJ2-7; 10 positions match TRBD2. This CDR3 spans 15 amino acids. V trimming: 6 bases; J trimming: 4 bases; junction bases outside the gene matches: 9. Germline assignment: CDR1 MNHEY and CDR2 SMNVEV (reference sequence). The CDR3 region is CASRRGLAGAYEQYF. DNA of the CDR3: TGTGCCAGCAGGAGAGGTCTAGCGGGAGCGTACGAGCAGTACTTC.

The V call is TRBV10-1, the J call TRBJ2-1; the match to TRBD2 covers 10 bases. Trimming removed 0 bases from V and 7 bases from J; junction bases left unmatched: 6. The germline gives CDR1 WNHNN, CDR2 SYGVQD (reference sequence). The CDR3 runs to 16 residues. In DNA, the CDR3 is TGCGCCAGCAGTGAGTCCGCACTAGCGGGACCGAATGAGCAGTTCTTC. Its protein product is CASSESALAGPNEQFF.

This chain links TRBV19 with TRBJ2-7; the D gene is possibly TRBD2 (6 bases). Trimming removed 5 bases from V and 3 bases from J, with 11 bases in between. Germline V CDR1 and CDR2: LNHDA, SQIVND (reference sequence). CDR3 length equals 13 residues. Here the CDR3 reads CASSPAGGYEQYF. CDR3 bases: TGTGCCAGTAGTCCCGCCGGGGGCTACGAGCAGTACTTC.

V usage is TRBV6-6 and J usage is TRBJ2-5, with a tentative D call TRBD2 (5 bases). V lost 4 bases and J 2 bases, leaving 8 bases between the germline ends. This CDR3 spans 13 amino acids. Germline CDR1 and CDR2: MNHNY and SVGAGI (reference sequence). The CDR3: CASSWTGQETQYF. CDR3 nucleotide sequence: TGTGCCAGCAGTTGGACTGGACAAGAGACCCAGTACTTC.

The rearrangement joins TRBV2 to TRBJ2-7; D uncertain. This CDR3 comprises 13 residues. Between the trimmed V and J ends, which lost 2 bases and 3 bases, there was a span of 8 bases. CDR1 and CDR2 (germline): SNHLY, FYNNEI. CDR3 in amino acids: CASSENLGYEQYF. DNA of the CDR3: TGTGCCAGCAGTGAAAATTTGGGCTACGAGCAGTACTTC.

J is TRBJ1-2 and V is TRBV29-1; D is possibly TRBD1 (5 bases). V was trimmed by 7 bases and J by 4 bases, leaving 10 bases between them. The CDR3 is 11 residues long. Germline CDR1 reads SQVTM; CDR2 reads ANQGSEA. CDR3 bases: TGCAGCGGCATTGACAGCTATGGCTACACCTTC. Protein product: CSGIDSYGYTF.

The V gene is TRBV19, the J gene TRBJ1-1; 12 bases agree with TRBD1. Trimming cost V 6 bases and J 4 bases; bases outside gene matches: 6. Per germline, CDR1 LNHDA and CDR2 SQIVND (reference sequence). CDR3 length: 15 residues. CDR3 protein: CASSPRDRGLTEAFF. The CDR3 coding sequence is TGTGCCAGTAGCCCCCGGGACAGGGGGCTCACTGAAGCTTTCTTT.

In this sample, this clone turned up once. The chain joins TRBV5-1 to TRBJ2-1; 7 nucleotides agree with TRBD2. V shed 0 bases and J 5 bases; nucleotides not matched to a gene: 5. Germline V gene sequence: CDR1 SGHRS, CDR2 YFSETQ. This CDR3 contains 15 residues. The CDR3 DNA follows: TGCGCCAGCAGCTTGGAACTAGCGCCAAACAATGAGCAGTTCTTC. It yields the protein CASSLELAPNNEQFF. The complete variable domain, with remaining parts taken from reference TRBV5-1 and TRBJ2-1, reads KAGVTQTPRYLIKTRGQQVTLSCSPISGHRSVSWYQQTPGQGLQFLFEYFSETQRNKGNFPGRFSGRQFSNSRSEMNVSTLELGDSALYLCASSLELAPNNEQFFGPGTRLTVL.

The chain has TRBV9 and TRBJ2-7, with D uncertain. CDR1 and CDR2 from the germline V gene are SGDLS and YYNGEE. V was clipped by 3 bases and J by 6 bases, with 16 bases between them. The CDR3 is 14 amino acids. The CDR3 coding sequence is TGTGCCAGCAGCGAGAGCGCGAGTAGTGGCGAGCAGTACTTC. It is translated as CASSESASSGEQYF. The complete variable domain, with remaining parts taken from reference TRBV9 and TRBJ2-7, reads DSGVTQTPKHLITATGQRVTLRCSPRSGDLSVYWYQQSLDQGLQFLIQYYNGEERAKGNILERFSAQQFPDLHSELNLSSLELGDSALYFCASSESASSGEQYFGPGTRLTVT.

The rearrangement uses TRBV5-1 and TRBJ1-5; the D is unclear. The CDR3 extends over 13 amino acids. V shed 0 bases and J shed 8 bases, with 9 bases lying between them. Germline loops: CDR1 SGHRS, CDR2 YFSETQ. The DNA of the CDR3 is TGCGCCAGCAGCTTGGAAGGTTCGGAGCCCCAGCATTTT. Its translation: CASSLEGSEPQHF.

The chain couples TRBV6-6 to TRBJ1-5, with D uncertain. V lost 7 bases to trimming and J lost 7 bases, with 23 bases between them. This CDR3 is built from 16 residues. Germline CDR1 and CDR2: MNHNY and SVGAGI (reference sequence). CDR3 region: CASTAGWTLGVQPQHF. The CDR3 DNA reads TGTGCCAGCACCGCGGGGTGGACTCTTGGTGTCCAGCCCCAGCATTTT.

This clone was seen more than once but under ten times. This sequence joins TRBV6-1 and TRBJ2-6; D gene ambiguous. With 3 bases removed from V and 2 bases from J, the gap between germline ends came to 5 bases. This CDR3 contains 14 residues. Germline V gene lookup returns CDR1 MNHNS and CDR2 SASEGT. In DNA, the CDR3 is TGTGCCAGCAGTGATTTAGCTGGGGCCAACGTCCTGACTTTC. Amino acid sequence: CASSDLAGANVLTF.

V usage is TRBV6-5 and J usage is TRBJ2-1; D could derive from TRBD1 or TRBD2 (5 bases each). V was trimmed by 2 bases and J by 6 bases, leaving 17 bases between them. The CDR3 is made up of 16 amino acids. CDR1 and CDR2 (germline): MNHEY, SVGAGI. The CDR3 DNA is TGTGCCAGCAGTTACCAGGGCCGGGGTCGTGGCAATGAGCAGTTCTTC. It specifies CASSYQGRGRGNEQFF.

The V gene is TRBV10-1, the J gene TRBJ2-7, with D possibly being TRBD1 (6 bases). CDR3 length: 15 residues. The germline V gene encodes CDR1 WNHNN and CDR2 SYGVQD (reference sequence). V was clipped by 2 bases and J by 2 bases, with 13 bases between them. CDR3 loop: CASSEVGTPTYEQYF. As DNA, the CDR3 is TGCGCCAGCAGTGAGGTCGGGACACCAACCTACGAGCAGTACTTC.

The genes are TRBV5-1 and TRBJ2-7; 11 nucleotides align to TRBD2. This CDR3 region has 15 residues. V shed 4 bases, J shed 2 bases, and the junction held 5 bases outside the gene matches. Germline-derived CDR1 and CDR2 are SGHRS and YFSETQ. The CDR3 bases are TGCGCCAGCAGCAGGGGGACTAGCGGACCCTACGAGCAGTACTTC. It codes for CASSRGTSGPYEQYF.

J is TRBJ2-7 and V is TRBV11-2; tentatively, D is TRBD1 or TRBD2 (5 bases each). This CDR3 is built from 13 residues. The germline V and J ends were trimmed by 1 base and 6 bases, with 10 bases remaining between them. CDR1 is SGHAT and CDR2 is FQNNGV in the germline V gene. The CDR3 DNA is TGTGCCAGCAGCTTAGGGACACGGGGCGAGCAGTACTTC. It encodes CASSLGTRGEQYF.